This T cell receptor (beta chain) was identified in a study of identical twins (TCRdb year 2016). Broadly, across the study: To test whether fetal clonotypes persist, the study used deep sequencing on TCR alpha and beta repertoires from monozygotic twins, unrelated adults of various ages, and cord blood. To rule out contamination, the twin experiments were replicated at different times with different library preparation protocols. On the study overall, not on this receptor specifically: Out-of-frame TCR alpha sharing in monozygotic twins was systematically underestimated by recombination models, whereas sharing between unrelated individuals was in agreement with the recombination models. Excess twin sharing in beta out-of-frame sequences was weaker because fewer shared sequences lowered the signal-to-noise ratio. Invariant T cells such as MAIT and iNKT could partly confound zero-insertion analyses, though diverse VJ usage argued against this for most clonotypes. Abundant cord blood beta clonotypes carried fewer insertions; young adult naive repertoires showed a weaker similar trend, while memory repertoires showed none. Out-of-frame TCR alpha sequences shared between twins showed an excess of low generation-probability sequences compared with coincidental sharing between unrelated individuals. Conclusions relied on cross-sectional statistical analysis, since the same donors could not be followed over many years.

Every donor was a healthy Caucasian. Three pairs of female monozygotic twins, all aged about 18 to 29 years, were included in the twin cohort. Positive isolation kits from Invitrogen were used to isolate the CD4+ and CD8+ T cell populations. Library creation used 5' RACE. The sequencer was an Illumina HiSeq 2000. Template switching added a universal primer binding site, and the final cDNA carried a unique molecular identifier that allowed TCR cDNA molecules to be counted accurately. Specific primers in the conserved constant-segment region were used to synthesize first-strand cDNA for TCR alpha and beta chains. To control for contamination, every cDNA library carried two barcodes: a SMART-Mk sample barcode plus Illumina barcodes. TruSeq adapter sequences, together with Illumina sample barcodes, were added in two successive PCR steps. The TCR alpha and beta cDNA libraries were sequenced on the Illumina HiSeq platform using custom primers. Processing in the source paper ran as follows. MiGEC was used to process raw reads and extract unique molecular identifiers, and MiXCR was used to find CDR3 positions. Recombination models were inferred per individual with the repgenHMM and IGoR tools using an EM algorithm. The tcR package in R was used for shared clonotype analysis, with sharing normalized by the product of cloneset sizes. Out-of-frame nonproductive sequences were analyzed to study raw recombination free of thymic and clonal selection effects. In-frame beta chains were kept once TCRdb had trimmed the public reads at Q25 with fastp and called clones with MiXCR. For every CDR3 protein sequence, its rows merge into one entry that carries the most common genes and DNA. These V and J calls are TCRdb output, not the study's own analysis. This sample comprises fewer than 550,000 distinct CDR3 sequences, roughly an eighth of them detected only once. The top ten constitute about 1% of the sample.

Regarding this clonotype: There is no known antigen for this receptor. Base qualities were left out, and no much larger clone turns up one base away.

According to the germline V gene, CDR1 reads MDHEN and CDR2 reads SYDVKM. V is cut by 9 bases and J by 0 bases, and the space between the germline ends is 18 bases. The cysteine opens and the phenylalanine closes a CDR3 of 15 amino acids. The sequence is cut down to CDR3 DNA, 45 bases in frame from base 1. These same records also appear under a second study, on yellow fever vaccine responses in identical twins. As the second publication notes: The authors reported that the T cell response to vaccination in identical twins appeared partly convergent and partly personalized. In identical twins, the study followed T cell clones that responded to the vaccine with precision.

Sequenced: CD4+ T cells sorted from blood. The chain employs TRBV28 and TRBJ2-7, with the D gene not confidently named. The source is a young woman in good health. The CDR3 amino acid sequence is: CASSVWAGGSYEQYF. Here is the DNA: TGTGCCAGTTCGGTTTGGGCAGGTGGCTCCTACGAGCAGTACTTC.